Listed below are T cell receptor beta chains from one sample, sequenced in a study of T cells in Graves' hyperthyroidism and ophthalmopathy. TCRdb reprocessed the multiplex PCR reads via MiXCR and lists one record per CDR3 protein. The sample holds about 110,000 distinct CDR3 sequences, roughly 15% seen once. Sequencing used blood. The receptors were sampled from a woman in her 50s with Graves' hyperthyroidism. The CDR3 runs from the conserved cysteine through the conserved F or W. A D gene is named only where the DNA matches it firmly. Clone size is stated in some rows and not others, as once, few, many or a class when expanded.

V gene	D gene	J gene	clone size	CDR3 length	CDR3 DNA	CDR3 protein
TRBV19	TRBD1	TRBJ1-1	few	14	TGTGCCAGTAGAGGACAGGGTGAGGGCACTGAAGCTTTCTTT	CASRGQGEGTEAFF
TRBV20-1	-	TRBJ2-1	many	12	TGCAGTGCTAGACCAGGCGGTAATGAGCAGTTCTTC	CSARPGGNEQFF
TRBV24-1	-	TRBJ1-5	many	14	TGTGCCACCAGTGATTTGGGGGTGAGTCAGCCCCAGCATTTT	CATSDLGVSQPQHF
TRBV10-1	-	TRBJ1-1	many	9	TGCGCCAGCAGGTGGGAAGCTTTCTTT	CASRWEAFF
TRBV12-3/TRBV12-4	-	TRBJ1-1	many	13	TGTGCCAGCACCTCGGGAGGGGCCACTGGCGCTTTCTTT	CASTSGGATGAFF
TRBV3-1	TRBD2	TRBJ2-1	many	18	TGTGCCAGCAGCCCCCTAGCGGGGATAATAACTTCCTACAATGAGCAGTTCTTC	CASSPLAGIITSYNEQFF
TRBV18	TRBD2	TRBJ2-1	-	17	TGTGCCAGCTCATCGGGACTAGCGGGATCTGCCGGTAATGAGCAGTTCTTC	CASSSGLAGSAGNEQFF
TRBV12-3/TRBV12-4	-	TRBJ2-5	many	15	TGTGCCAGCACCCCGGGGTACAGCCGGGGAGAGACCCAGTACTTC	CASTPGYSRGETQYF
TRBV7-9	-	TRBJ1-4	-	12	TGTGCCAGCAGCGGTGACAGTGAAAAACTGTTTTTT	CASSGDSEKLFF
TRBV14	-	TRBJ1-2	many	13	TGTGCCAGCAGCCAAGCCCCTAACTATGGCTACACCTTC	CASSQAPNYGYTF
TRBV7-3	TRBD1	TRBJ1-2	-	13	TGTGCCAGCAGCTTGACAGGGAACGCTGGCTACACCTTC	CASSLTGNAGYTF
TRBV10-3	-	TRBJ2-2	many	17	TGTGCCATCAGTGGGACATCCGGGACCCAGAACACCGGGGAGCTGTTTTTT	CAISGTSGTQNTGELFF
TRBV12-5	TRBD2	TRBJ2-1	many	19	TGTGCTAGTGGTTTGGTAGCGGGAGGGAGGAAAAGCTCCTACAATGAGCAGTTCTTC	CASGLVAGGRKSSYNEQFF
TRBV7-3	-	TRBJ2-3	many	16	TGTGCCAGCAGCTTGGGGGACGGGTGGGCCACAGATACGCAGTATTTT	CASSLGDGWATDTQYF
TRBV20-1	TRBD1	TRBJ2-7	many	13	TGCAGTGCTCAGACAGGGGTGACGGTCGAGCAGTACTTC	CSAQTGVTVEQYF
TRBV19	-	TRBJ2-1	-	16	TGTGCCAGTAGTTGGCAACGGGACACTCGCAACAATGAGCAGTTCTTC	CASSWQRDTRNNEQFF
TRBV6-1	-	TRBJ2-3	-	15	TGTGCCAGCCCCCCGGAGGGGAATTCGAAGGGTACGCAGTATTTT	CASPPEGNSKGTQYF
TRBV6-5	-	TRBJ1-2	-	12	TGTGCCAGCAGTTACTTGGGGTCCGGGTGCACCTTC	CASSYLGSGCTF
TRBV6-1	-	TRBJ1-4	once	13	TGTGCCAGCAGTGCGCCGGGACCGGGAAAACTGTTTTTT	CASSAPGPGKLFF
TRBV20-1	-	TRBJ2-1	many	14	TGCAGTGCTAGCTGGCTAGACAGCTACAATGAGCAGTTCTTC	CSASWLDSYNEQFF
TRBV29-1	TRBD1	TRBJ1-5	-	14	TGCAGCGTTGCGTTGGGGACAGGTCTCCAGCCCCAGCATTTT	CSVALGTGLQPQHF
TRBV28	-	TRBJ1-6	many	15	TGTGCCGCGAACGCTCGGGCAGCCAGAAATTCACCCCTCCACTTT	CAANARAARNSPLHF
TRBV7-8	-	TRBJ1-1	many	14	TGTGCCAGCAGAGACCTAGACGGGTACACTGAAGCTTTCTTT	CASRDLDGYTEAFF
TRBV2	-	TRBJ2-5	many	12	TGTGCCAGCAGTATGAGCGGGGAGACCCAGTACTTC	CASSMSGETQYF
TRBV5-1	-	TRBJ2-1	many	14	TGCGCCAGCAGCTTGGCTAGCGCCTACAATGAGCAGTTCTTC	CASSLASAYNEQFF
TRBV6-2/TRBV6-3	-	TRBJ2-7	-	13	TGTGCCAGCAGCCGGGACGGCGTAGGTGAGCAGTACTTC	CASSRDGVGEQYF
TRBV12-3/TRBV12-4	TRBD1	TRBJ2-3	-	15	TGTGCCAGCAGGCTTAAGACAGGGGTTGCAGATACGCAGTATTTT	CASRLKTGVADTQYF
TRBV28	-	TRBJ2-2	many	15	TGTGCCAGCAGTTCGTTGGGACGGGACACCGGGGAGCTGTTTTTT	CASSSLGRDTGELFF
TRBV3-1	TRBD2	TRBJ2-1	many	17	TGTGCCAGCAGCCAAGAAGGGCTAGCGGGACTCTACAATGAGCAGTTCTTC	CASSQEGLAGLYNEQFF
TRBV10-3	-	TRBJ2-1	many	13	TGTGCCATCAGTGGCGACACCTACAATGAGCAGTTCTTC	CAISGDTYNEQFF
TRBV3-1	-	TRBJ2-7	many	14	TGTGCCAGCAGCCAATCGACTGGCTCCTACGAGCAGTACTTC	CASSQSTGSYEQYF
TRBV5-1	TRBD2	TRBJ2-3	many	16	TGCGCCAGCAGCGCCGGGACTAGCGGGACTGAAGATACGCAGTATTTT	CASSAGTSGTEDTQYF
TRBV7-9	-	TRBJ2-7	-	15	TGTGCCAGCAGCTTAGTGGGACGGTTCTCCTACGGGCAGTACTTC	CASSLVGRFSYGQYF
TRBV2	-	TRBJ1-1	many	13	TGTGCCAGCAGTGAGAGGGCGCGAACTGAAGCTTTCTTT	CASSERARTEAFF
TRBV19	TRBD2	TRBJ2-1	many	14	TGTGCCAGTATGGCGGGAGTCCTTAATGGTGAGCAGTTCTTC	CASMAGVLNGEQFF
TRBV7-2	-	TRBJ1-3	many	16	TGTGCCAGCAGCTTAGGTGGGCAAGTCTCTGGAAACACCATATATTTT	CASSLGGQVSGNTIYF
TRBV24-1	-	TRBJ2-1	many	11	TGTGCCACCGGTCACGAAAATGAGCAGTTCTTC	CATGHENEQFF
TRBV11-2	-	TRBJ1-1	-	14	TGTGCCAGCAGCTTAGAATACAGGAACACTGAAGCTTTCTTT	CASSLEYRNTEAFF
TRBV10-2	-	TRBJ1-1	many	14	TGCGCCAGCAGTGAACCAAGAACGGGACCTGAAGCTTTCTTT	CASSEPRTGPEAFF
TRBV28	TRBD1	TRBJ2-3	-	15	TGTGCCAGCAGTGACAGGGGTCGGTCCACAGATACGCAGTATTTT	CASSDRGRSTDTQYF
TRBV28	-	TRBJ1-5	-	13	TGTGCCAGCAGTTTTCCCCACCCGGGACCCCAGCATTTT	CASSFPHPGPQHF
TRBV3-1	-	TRBJ1-2	many	13	TGTGCCAGCTCACCATGGCTGCTTGATGGCTACACCTTC	CASSPWLLDGYTF
TRBV20-1	TRBD2	TRBJ2-5	-	16	TGCAGTGCCCCCGGGACCGGGACTAGCGGGACGGAGACCCAGTACTTC	CSAPGTGTSGTETQYF
TRBV20-1	TRBD2	TRBJ2-1	few	16	TGCAGTGCTAGAGCTTTCGGGACTAGCGGGGGAAATGAGCAGTTCTTC	CSARAFGTSGGNEQFF
TRBV24-1	TRBD2	TRBJ2-1	many	17	TGTGCCACCAGTAGGACTAGCGGGAGTAGGTCCTACAATGAGCAGTTCTTC	CATSRTSGSRSYNEQFF
TRBV30	TRBD1	TRBJ1-3	few	16	TGTGCCTGGAGTGTACGGGACAGCCTCTCTGGAAACACCATATATTTT	CAWSVRDSLSGNTIYF
TRBV10-1	-	TRBJ2-1	many	13	TGCGCCAGCAGTGAGTCTACGGGCGATGAGCAGTTCTTC	CASSESTGDEQFF
TRBV19	TRBD2	TRBJ2-1	many	16	TGTGCCAGTAGTATCGCGGCGGGAGGGCCGTTGAATGAGCAGTTCTTC	CASSIAAGGPLNEQFF
TRBV6-1	-	TRBJ1-1	many	15	TGTGCCAGCAGTGAATTGGGACACAGGAACACTGAAGCTTTCTTT	CASSELGHRNTEAFF
TRBV20-1	TRBD2	TRBJ2-2	many	17	TGCAGTGCCCCAGCCTTACTAGCGGGACCGAACACCGGGGAGCTGTTTTTT	CSAPALLAGPNTGELFF
TRBV7-3	TRBD2	TRBJ2-3	-	16	TGTGCCAGCAGCTTAATGGGCGGGAGACGCACAGATACGCAGTATTTT	CASSLMGGRRTDTQYF
TRBV12-3/TRBV12-4	TRBD2	TRBJ2-1	many	15	TGTGCCAGCAGTTTTCCGGCTAGCGGTTACAATGAGCAGTTCTTC	CASSFPASGYNEQFF